Presented here are 6 T cell receptor beta chains from one specimen sequenced in a study of molecular identifiers for immune sequencing clone quantification. TCRdb recomputed calls from the PCR reads with MiXCR, one row per CDR3 protein. The sample consists of about half a million distinct CDR3 sequences, about a quarter of them appearing once. The sequenced material came from naive CD8+ T cells from blood, with Jurkat cell RNA spiked in. Subset denoted: FACS-sorted CD8+CD4-CCR7+CD45RA+ naive T cells. The receptors derive from a human donor in good health. Some libraries in this study had Jurkat cell RNA spiked in.

CDR3 in amino acids: CASSFRAGGFSYEQYF. DNA for the CDR3: TGTGCCAGCAGTTTTAGGGCGGGAGGGTTTTCCTACGAGCAGTACTTC. The chain has TRBV27 and TRBJ2-7; 9 bases fit TRBD2. The germline gives CDR1 MNHEY, CDR2 SMNVEV (reference sequence). V lost 3 bases, J lost 1 base, and 7 bases stayed unmatched. The CDR3 runs to 16 residues.

The chain has TRBV28 and TRBJ2-1; perhaps TRBD2 as D (6 bases). Germline V gene data show CDR1 as MDHEN and CDR2 as SYDVKM. The CDR3 contains 13 residues. The V end lost 6 bases, the J end lost 8 bases, and 14 bases lay between the germline ends. The CDR3 DNA reads TGTGCCAGCAGCCCTGGGTGGGGGGATGAGCAGTTCTTC. It yields the protein CASSPGWGDEQFF.

The CDR3 loop reads CSAPQGGLLEQYF. The DNA of the CDR3 is TGCAGTGCTCCCCAGGGAGGACTTCTCGAGCAGTACTTC. The rearrangement links TRBV20-1 to TRBJ2-7, with D perhaps TRBD2 (6 bases). This CDR3 is built from 13 residues. The germline V and J ends were trimmed by 5 bases and 6 bases, with 17 bases remaining between them. Germline V gives CDR1 DFQATT, CDR2 SNEGSKA (reference sequence).

This clonotype has more than one count but fewer than ten. The rearrangement links TRBV12-3 or TRBV12-4 to TRBJ1-5, with D unclear. The CDR3 loop spans 14 amino acids. V was cut by 7 bases and J by 5 bases, with 15 bases left in between. CDR3 coding DNA: TGTGCCAGCACCGGGGATGACGCGGATCAGCCCCAGCATTTT. It encodes CASTGDDADQPQHF.

This clonotype has a count of ten or more. V is TRBV5-8 and J is TRBJ2-7; D unresolved. With 1 base removed from V and 7 bases from J, the gap between germline ends came to 18 bases. Germline V gene sequence: CDR1 SGHTS, CDR2 YDEGEE. This CDR3 is built from 15 residues. The CDR3 DNA sequence: TGTGCCAGCAGCTTGAGTCCCAGCCCTCCTCGGGAGCAGTACTTC. As protein: CASSLSPSPPREQYF.

This clonotype appeared a single time. The chain is built from TRBV20-1 and TRBJ2-5, with a tentative D call TRBD1 (5 bases). The CDR3 is 16 amino acids. The germline V gene has CDR1 DFQATT and CDR2 SNEGSKA (reference sequence). Trimming pared 4 bases from V and 2 bases from J, leaving 20 bases between. Here the CDR3 reads CSAIEIGELSQETQYF. CDR3 DNA: TGCAGTGCTATCGAGATAGGGGAATTATCGCAAGAGACCCAGTACTTC.